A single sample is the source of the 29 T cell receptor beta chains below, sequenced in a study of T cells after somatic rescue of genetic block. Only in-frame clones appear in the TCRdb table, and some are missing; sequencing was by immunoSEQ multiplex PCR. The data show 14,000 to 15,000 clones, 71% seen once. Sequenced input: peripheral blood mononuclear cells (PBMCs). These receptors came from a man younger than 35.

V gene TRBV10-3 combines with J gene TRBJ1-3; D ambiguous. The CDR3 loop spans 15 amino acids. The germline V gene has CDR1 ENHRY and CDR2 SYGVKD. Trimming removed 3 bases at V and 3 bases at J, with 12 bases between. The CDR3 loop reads CAISDPVRSGNTIYF. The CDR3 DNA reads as TGTGCCATCAGTGACCCGGTTAGGAGTGGAAACACCATATATTTT.

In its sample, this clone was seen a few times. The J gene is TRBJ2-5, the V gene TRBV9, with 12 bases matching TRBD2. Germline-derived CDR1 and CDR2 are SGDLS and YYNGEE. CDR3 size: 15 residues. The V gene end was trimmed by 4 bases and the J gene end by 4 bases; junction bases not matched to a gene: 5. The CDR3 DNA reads TGTGCCAGCAGCCCTAGGACTAGCGGGGTAGAGACCCAGTACTTC. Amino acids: CASSPRTSGVETQYF.

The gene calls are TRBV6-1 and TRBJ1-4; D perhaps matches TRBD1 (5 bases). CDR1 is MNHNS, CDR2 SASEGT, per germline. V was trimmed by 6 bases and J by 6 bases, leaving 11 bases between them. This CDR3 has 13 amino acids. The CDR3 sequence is CASRLRGYEKLFF. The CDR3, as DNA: TGTGCCAGCAGACTAAGGGGATATGAAAAACTGTTTTTT.

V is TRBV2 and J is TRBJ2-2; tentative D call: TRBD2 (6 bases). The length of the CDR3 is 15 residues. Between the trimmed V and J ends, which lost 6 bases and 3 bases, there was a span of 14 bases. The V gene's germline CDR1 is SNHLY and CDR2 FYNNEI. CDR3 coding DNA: TGTGCCAGCAGAGCGACTAGGTTCTACACCGGGGAGCTGTTTTTT. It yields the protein CASRATRFYTGELFF. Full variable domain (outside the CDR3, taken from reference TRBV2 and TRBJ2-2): EPEVTQTPSHQVTQMGQEVILRCVPISNHLYFYWYRQILGQKVEFLVSFYNNEISEKSEIFDDQFSVERPDGSNFTLKIRSTKLEDSAMYFCASRATRFYTGELFFGEGSRLTVL.

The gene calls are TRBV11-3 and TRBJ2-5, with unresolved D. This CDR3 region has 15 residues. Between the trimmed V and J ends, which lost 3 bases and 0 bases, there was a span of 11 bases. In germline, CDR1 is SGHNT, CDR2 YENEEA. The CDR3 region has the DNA TGTGCCAGCAGCTTGATCGCCAGGTACCAAGAGACCCAGTACTTC. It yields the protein CASSLIARYQETQYF.

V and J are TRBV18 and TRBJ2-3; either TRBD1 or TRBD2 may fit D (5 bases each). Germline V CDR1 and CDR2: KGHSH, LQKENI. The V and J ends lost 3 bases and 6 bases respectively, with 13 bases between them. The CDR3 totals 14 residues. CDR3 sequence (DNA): TGTGCCAGCTCACCCCAGACCGGGACGGATACGCAGTATTTT. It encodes CASSPQTGTDTQYF.

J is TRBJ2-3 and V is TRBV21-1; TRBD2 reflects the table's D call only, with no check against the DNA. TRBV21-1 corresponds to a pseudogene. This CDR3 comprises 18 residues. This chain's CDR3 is CASSKGGRDYGSTDTQYF. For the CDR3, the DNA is TGTGCCAGCAGCAAAGGGGGTCGGGACTACGGGAGCACAGATACGCAGTATTTT.

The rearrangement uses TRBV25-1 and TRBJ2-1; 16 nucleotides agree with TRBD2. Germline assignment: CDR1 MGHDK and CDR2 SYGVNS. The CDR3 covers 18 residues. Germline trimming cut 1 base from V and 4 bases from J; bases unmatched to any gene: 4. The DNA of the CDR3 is TGTGCCAGCAGTGAATGGGGACTAGCGGGAGGGAGGTACAATGAGCAGTTCTTC. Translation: CASSEWGLAGGRYNEQFF.

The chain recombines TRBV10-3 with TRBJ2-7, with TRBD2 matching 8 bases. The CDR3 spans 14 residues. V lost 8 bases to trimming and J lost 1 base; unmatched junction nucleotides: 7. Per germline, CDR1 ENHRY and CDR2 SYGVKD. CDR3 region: CAIARAGESYEQYF. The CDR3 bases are TGTGCCATCGCCCGAGCGGGGGAGTCCTACGAGCAGTACTTC.

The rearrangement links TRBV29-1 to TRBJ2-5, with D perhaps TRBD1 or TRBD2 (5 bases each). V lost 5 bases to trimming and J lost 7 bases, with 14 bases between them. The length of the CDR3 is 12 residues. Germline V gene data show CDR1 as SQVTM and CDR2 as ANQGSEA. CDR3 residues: CSVRGIGGTQYF. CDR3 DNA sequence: TGCAGCGTTAGGGGAATAGGAGGGACCCAGTACTTC.

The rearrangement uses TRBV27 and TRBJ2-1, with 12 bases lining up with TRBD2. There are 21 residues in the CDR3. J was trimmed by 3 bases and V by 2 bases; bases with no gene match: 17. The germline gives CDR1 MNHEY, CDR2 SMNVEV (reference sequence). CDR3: CASSLPPLPGLAGHIYNEQFF. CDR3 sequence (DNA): TGTGCCAGCAGTTTACCCCCTCTTCCGGGACTAGCGGGCCACATCTACAATGAGCAGTTCTTC.

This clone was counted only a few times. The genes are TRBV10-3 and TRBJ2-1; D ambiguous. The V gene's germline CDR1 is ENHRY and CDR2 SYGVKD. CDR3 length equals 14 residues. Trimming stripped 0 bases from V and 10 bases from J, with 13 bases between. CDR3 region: CAISESEGRSEQFF. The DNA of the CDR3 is TGTGCCATCAGTGAGTCGGAAGGCAGGTCGGAGCAGTTCTTC.

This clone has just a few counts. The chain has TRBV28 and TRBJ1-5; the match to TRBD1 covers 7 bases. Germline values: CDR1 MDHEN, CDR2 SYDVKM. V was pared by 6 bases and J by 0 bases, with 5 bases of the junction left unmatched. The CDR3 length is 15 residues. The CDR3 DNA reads TGTGCCAGCAGAGGGACAGTCTATAGCAATCAGCCCCAGCATTTT. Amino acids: CASRGTVYSNQPQHF.

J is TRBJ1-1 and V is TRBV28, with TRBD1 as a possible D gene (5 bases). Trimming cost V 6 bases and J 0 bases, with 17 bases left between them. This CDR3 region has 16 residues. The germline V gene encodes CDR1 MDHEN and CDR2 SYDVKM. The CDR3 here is CASSPVGEVMNTEAFF. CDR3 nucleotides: TGTGCCAGCAGCCCGGTAGGGGAGGTAATGAACACTGAAGCTTTCTTT.

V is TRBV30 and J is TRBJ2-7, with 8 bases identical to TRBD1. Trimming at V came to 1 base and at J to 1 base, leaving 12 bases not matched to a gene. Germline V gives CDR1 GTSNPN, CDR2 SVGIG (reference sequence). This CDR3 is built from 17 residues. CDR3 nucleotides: TGTGCCTGGAGTGGGGTGGGCAGGGGGCTCTGGTCCTACGAGCAGTACTTC. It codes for CAWSGVGRGLWSYEQYF.

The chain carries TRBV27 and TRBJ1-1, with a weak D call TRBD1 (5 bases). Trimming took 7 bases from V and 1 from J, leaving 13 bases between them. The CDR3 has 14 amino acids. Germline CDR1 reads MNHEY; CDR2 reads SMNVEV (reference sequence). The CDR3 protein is CASIRGAGNTEAFF. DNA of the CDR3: TGTGCCAGCATAAGGGGCGCGGGGAACACTGAAGCTTTCTTT.

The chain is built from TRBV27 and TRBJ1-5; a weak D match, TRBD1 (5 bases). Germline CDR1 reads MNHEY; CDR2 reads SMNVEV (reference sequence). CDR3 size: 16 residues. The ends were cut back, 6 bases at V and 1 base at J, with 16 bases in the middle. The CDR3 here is CASRKYRGESNQPQHF. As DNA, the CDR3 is TGTGCCAGCAGGAAATATAGAGGGGAAAGCAATCAGCCCCAGCATTTT.

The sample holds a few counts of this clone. CDR3 amino acids: CASSLWQGAAYTF. Written as DNA, the CDR3 is TGCGCCAGCAGCTTGTGGCAGGGGGCTGCCTACACCTTC. The chain has TRBV5-1 and TRBJ1-2; 8 nucleotides agree with TRBD1. Germline values: CDR1 SGHRS, CDR2 YFSETQ. This CDR3 contains 13 residues. Trimming took 1 base from V and 10 from J; bases not matched to a gene: 6.

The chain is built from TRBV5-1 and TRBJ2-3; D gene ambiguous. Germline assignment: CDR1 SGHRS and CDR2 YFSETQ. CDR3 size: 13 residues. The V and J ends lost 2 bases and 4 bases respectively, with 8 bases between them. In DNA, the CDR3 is TGCGCCAGCAGCTTCGGCGCCCCAGATACGCAGTATTTT. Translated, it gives CASSFGAPDTQYF.

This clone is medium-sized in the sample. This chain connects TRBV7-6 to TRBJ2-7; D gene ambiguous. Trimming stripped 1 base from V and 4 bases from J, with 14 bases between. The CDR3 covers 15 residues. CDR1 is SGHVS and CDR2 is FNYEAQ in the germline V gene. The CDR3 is CASSLGNLGWYEQYF. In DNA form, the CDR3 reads TGTGCCAGCAGCTTAGGGAACCTGGGCTGGTACGAGCAGTACTTC.

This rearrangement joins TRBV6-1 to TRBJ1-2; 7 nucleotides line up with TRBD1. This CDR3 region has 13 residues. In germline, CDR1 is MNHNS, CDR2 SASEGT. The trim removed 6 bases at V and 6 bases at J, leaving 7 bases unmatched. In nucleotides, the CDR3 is TGTGCCAGCAGAGTGACAGGGCAGAATGGCTACACCTTC. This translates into CASRVTGQNGYTF.

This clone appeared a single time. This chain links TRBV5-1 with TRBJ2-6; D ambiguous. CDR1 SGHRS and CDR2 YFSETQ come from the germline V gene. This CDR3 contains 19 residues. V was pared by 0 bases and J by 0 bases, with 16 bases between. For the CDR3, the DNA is TGCGCCAGCAGCTTGGATCTGGGCACCTATTTCTCTGGGGCCAACGTCCTGACTTTC. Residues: CASSLDLGTYFSGANVLTF.

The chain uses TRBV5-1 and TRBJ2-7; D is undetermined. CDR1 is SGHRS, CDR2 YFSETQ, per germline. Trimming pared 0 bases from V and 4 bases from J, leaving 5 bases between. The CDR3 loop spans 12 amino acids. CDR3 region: CASSLDRYEQYF. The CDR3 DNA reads TGCGCCAGCAGCTTGGACCGGTACGAGCAGTACTTC.

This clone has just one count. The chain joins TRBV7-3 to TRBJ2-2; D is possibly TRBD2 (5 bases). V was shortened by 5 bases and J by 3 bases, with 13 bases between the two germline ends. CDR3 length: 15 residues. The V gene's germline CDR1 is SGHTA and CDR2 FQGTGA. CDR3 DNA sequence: TGTGCCAGCAGCCTCACTAGAGAGGACACCGGGGAGCTGTTTTTT. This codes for CASSLTREDTGELFF.

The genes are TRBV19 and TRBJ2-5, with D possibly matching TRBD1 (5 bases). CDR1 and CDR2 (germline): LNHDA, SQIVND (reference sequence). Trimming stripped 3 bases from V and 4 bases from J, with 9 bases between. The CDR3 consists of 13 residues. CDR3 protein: CASSIAGLETQYF. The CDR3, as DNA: TGTGCCAGTAGTATTGCAGGGTTAGAGACCCAGTACTTC.

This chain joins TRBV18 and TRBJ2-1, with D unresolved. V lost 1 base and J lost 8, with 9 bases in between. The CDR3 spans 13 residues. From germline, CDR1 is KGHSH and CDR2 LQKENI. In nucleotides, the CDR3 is TGTGCCAGCTCACCACGATCAGTGGATGAGCAGTTCTTC. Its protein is CASSPRSVDEQFF.

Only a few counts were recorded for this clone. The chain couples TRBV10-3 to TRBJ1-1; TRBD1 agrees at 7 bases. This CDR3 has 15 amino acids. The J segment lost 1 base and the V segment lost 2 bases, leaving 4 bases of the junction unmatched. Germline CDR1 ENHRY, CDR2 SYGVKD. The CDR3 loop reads CAISEPGGGNTEAFF. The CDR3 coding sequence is TGTGCCATCAGTGAGCCAGGGGGGGGGAACACTGAAGCTTTCTTT.

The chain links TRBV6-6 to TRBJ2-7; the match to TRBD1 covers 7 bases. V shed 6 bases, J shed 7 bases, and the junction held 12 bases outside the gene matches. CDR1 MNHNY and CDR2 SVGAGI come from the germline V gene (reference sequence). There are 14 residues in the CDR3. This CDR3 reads CASRYDRDRGEQYF. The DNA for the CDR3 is TGTGCCAGCAGATACGACCGGGACAGAGGAGAGCAGTACTTC.

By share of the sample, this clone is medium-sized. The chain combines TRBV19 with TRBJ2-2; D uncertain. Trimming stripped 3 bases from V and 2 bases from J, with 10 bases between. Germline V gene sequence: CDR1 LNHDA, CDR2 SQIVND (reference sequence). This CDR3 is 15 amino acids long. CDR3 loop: CASSILQFNTGELFF. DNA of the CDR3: TGTGCCAGTAGTATCTTACAGTTTAACACCGGGGAGCTGTTTTTT.